This TCR beta chain was identified during a study of monozygotic twins with inflammatory bowel disease. Of note for this clonotype: No antigen is known for it.

Looked up from germline, CDR1 is KGHDR and CDR2 is SFDVKD. The CDR3 consists of 13 residues. Study results and limitations: Whereas healthy co-twins had higher TCRbeta diversity (inverse Simpson), IBD patients had lower diversity. Whether twins were concordant or discordant made no difference to repertoire similarity, possibly from limited power. With others, IBD patients shared fewer clonotypes than healthy twins did, especially with disease activity.

Each donor gave about 2.5 ml of peripheral blood. TCRdb re-called the 5' RACE reads and shows each CDR3 protein once, DNA omitted. The sample includes about 380,000 distinct CDR3 sequences. The sequenced material came from blood. This sequence was found in a human donor with ulcerative colitis or Crohn's disease, or a healthy co-twin of an affected twin (not recorded which). This chain uses TRBV24-1 with TRBJ1-1. CDR3: CATSVGQRGEAFF.